This record covers a single T cell receptor beta chain. The antigen is unknown. Additional DNA sequences in this sample encode the identical CDR3. This sample is drawn from a study of graft-versus-host responses after intestinal transplantation. On the study more broadly: All recipients were transplanted with multivisceral, liver-intestinal, or isolated intestinal grafts. Study conclusions and caveats: Circulating GvH clone levels at their peak were associated with HvG declines (early post-transplant).

The CDR3 runs 15 residues. Trimming at V came to 0 bases and at J to 3 bases, leaving 3 bases not matched to a gene. Germline CDR1 and CDR2: SGHRS and YFSETQ. Assay: immunoSEQ multiplex PCR; the TCRdb copy retains only in-frame clones and omits some. The table lists about 120,000 clones, 90% to 95% of them singletons. Sequencing used unstimulated CD8+ T cells sorted from spleen or lymph node cells, obtained before intestinal transplant. The chain combines TRBV5-1 with TRBJ2-7; 10 nucleotides align to TRBD2. This sequence originates from a human donor who received an intestinal transplant. CDR3 DNA sequence: TGCGCCAGCAGCTTGGTAGCGGGGGGAAGCTACGAGCAGTACTTC. Amino acid sequence: CASSLVAGGSYEQYF.